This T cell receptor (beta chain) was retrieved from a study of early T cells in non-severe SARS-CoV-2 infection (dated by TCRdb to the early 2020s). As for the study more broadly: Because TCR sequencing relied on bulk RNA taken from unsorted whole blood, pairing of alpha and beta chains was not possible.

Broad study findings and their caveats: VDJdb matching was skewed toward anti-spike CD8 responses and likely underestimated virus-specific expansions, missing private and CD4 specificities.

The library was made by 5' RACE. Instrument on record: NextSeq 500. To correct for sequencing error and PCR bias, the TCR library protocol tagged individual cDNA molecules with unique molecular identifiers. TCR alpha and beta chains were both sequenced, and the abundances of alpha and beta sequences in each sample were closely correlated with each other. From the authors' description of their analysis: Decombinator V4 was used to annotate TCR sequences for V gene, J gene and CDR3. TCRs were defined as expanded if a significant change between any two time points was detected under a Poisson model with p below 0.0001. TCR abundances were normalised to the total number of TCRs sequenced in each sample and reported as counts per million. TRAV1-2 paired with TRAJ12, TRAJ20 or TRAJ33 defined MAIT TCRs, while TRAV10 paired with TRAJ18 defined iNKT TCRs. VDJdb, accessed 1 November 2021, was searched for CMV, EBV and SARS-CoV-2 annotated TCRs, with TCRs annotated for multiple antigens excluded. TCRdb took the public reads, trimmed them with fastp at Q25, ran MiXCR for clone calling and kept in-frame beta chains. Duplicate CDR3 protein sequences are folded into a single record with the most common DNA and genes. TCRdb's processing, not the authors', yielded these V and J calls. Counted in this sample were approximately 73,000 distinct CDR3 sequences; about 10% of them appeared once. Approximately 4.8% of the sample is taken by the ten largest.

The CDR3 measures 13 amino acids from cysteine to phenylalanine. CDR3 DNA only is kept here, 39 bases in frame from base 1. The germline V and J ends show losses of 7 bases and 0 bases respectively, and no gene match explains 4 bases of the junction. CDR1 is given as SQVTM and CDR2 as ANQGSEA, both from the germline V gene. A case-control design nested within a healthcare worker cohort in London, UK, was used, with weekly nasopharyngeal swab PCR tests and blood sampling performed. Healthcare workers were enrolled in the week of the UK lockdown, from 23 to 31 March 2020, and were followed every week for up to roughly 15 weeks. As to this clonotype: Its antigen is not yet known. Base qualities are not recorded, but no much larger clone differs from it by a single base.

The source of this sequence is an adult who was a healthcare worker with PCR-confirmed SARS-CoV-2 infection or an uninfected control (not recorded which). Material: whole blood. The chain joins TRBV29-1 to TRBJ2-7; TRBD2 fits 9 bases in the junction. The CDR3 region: CSASGVSSYEQYF. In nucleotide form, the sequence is TGCAGCGCTAGCGGGGTTAGCTCCTACGAGCAGTACTTC.